This TCR beta chain was retrieved from a study of cytomegalovirus exposure and HLA in healthy donors. Amplification used 60 Vbeta primers and 13 Jbeta primers. Data came from immunoSEQ multiplex PCR; TCRdb stores just in-frame clones and leaves some out. The sample includes about 82,000 clones, 65% to 85% of them seen just once. In germline, CDR1 is ENHRY, CDR2 SYGVKD. The CDR3 consists of 15 residues. V lost 7 bases to trimming and J lost 2 bases, with 17 bases between them. General observations from the study: Most sequenced TCRs were rare (though some public TCRs occurred in many donors). Cytomegalovirus association was assigned to approximately 160 TCR beta chains. A later analysis reportedly found that, within productive TCRs, an Asian-associated ancestry cluster had fewer N-insertions than the mean observed across the approximately 600 donors. Accurate predictions that matched the HLA-A and HLA-B alleles of most subjects were reportedly made from TCR beta sequences.

Notes on this clone: Its antigen is undetermined.

Sequenced sample: PBMCs. J is TRBJ1-2 and V is TRBV10-3; tentatively, D is TRBD1 (5 bases). This receptor was taken from a man in his forties or fifties in good health and CMV-seronegative. The CDR3 bases are TGTGCCATCACGACCAGGGCAGGCCTAAACTATGGCTACACCTTC. As protein: CAITTRAGLNYGYTF.